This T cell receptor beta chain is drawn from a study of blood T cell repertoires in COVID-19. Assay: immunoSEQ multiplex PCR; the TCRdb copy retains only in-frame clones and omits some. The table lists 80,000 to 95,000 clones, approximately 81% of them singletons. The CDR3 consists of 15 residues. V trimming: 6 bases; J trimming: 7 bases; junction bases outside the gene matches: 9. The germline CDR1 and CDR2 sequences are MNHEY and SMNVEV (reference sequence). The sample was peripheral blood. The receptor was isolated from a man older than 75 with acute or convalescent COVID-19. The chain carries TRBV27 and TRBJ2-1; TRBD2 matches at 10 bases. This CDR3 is CASRESGRAGNEQFF. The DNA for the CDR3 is TGTGCCAGCAGAGAGAGCGGGAGGGCAGGGAATGAGCAGTTCTTC.